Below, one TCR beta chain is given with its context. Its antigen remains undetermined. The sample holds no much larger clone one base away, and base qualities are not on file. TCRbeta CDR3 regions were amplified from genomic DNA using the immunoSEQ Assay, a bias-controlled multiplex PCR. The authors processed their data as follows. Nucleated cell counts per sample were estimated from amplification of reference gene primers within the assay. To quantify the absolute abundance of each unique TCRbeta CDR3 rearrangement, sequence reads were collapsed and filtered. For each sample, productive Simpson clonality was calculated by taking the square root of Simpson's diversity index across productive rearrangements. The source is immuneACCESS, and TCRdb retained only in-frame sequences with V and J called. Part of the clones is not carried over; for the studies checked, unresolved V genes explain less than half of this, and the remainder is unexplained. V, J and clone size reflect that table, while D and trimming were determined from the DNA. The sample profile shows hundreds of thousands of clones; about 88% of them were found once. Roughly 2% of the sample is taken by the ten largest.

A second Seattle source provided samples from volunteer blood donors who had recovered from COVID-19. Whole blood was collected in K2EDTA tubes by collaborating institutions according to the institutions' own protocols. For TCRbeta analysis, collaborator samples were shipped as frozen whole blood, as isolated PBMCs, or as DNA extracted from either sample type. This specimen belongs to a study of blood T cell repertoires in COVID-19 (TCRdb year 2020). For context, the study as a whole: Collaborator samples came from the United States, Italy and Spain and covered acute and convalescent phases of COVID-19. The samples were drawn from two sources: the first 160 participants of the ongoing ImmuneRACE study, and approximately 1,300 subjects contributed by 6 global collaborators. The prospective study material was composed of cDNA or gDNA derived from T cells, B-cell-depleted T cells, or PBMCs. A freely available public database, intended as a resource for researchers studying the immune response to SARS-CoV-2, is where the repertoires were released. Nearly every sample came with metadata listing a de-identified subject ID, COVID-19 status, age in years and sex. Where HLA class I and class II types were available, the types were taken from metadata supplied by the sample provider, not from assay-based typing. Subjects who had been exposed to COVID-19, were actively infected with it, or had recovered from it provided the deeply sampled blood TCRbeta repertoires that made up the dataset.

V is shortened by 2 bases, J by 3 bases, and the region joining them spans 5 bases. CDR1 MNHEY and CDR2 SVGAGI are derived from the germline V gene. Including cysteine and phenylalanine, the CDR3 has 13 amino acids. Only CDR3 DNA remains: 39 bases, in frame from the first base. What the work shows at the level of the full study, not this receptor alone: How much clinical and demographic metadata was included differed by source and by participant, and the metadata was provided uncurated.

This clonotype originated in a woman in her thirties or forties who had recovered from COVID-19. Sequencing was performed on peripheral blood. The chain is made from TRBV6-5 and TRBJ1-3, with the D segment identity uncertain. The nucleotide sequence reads TGTGCCAGCAGTTACGCAGGTGGAAACACCATATATTTT. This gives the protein CASSYAGGNTIYF.